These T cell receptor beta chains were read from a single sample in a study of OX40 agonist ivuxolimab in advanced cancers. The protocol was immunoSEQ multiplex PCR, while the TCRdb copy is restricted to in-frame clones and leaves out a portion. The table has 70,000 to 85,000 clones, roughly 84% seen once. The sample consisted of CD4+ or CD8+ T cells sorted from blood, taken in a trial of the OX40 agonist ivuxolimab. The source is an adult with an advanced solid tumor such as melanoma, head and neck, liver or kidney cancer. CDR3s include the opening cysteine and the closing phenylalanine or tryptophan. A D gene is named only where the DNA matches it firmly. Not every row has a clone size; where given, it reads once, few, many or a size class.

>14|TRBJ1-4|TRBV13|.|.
CASRPGPTNEKLFF
TGTGCCAGCAGGCCAGGGCCAACTAATGAAAAACTGTTTTTT
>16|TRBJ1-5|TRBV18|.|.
CASSPAQGRGNQPQHF
TGTGCCAGCTCACCAGCGCAGGGTAGGGGCAATCAGCCCCAGCATTTT
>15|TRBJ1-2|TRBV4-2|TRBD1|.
CASSRTSGGVDGYTF
TGTGCCAGCAGCCGGACCTCAGGGGGAGTTGATGGCTACACCTTC
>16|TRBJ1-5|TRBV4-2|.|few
CASSLNHRDSNQPQHF
TGTGCCAGCAGCCTAAATCACAGAGATAGCAATCAGCCCCAGCATTTT
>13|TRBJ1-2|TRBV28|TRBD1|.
CASTYLDREGYTF
TGTGCCAGCACCTACCTGGACAGGGAGGGCTACACCTTC
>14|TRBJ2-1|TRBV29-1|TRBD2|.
CSVDYGRAWNEQFF
TGCAGCGTTGATTACGGGAGGGCCTGGAATGAGCAGTTCTTC
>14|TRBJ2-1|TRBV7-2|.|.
CASTRTPNYNEQFF
TGTGCCAGCACTCGGACTCCAAACTACAATGAGCAGTTCTTC
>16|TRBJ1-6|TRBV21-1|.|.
CASGFPGPVTNSPLHF
TGTGCCAGCGGGTTTCCCGGGCCAGTCACTAATTCACCCCTCCACTTT
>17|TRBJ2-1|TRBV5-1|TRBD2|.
CASSPGLVARTYNEQFF
TGCGCCAGCAGCCCCGGACTAGTTGCACGCACCTACAATGAGCAGTTCTTC
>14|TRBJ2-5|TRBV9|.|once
CASSVESGRETQYF
TGTGCCAGCAGCGTAGAGTCGGGTCGGGAGACCCAGTACTTC
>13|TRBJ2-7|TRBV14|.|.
CASSQVLGYEQYF
TGTGCCAGCAGCCAAGTGTTAGGCTACGAGCAGTACTTC
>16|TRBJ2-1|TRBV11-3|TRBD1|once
CASSLGRGQGVNEQFF
TGTGCCAGCAGCTTAGGCCGTGGACAGGGGGTGAACGAGCAGTTCTTC
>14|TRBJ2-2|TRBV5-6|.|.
CASSPRGPNGELFF
TGTGCCAGCAGCCCACGGGGCCCGAACGGGGAGCTGTTTTTT
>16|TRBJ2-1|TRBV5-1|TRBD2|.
CASSLGRESSYNEQFF
TGCGCCAGCAGCTTGGGGCGGGAGAGCTCCTACAATGAGCAGTTCTTC
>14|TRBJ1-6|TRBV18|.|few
CASSPATVRSPLHF
TGTGCCAGCTCACCGGCGACAGTGCGGTCACCCCTCCACTTT
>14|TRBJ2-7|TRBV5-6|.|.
CASSRDSWAYEQYF
TGTGCCAGCAGCCGGGACTCTTGGGCCTACGAGCAGTACTTC
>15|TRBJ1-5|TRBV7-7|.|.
CASTSTGRNHQPQHF
TGTGCCAGCACCTCGACCGGCAGGAACCATCAGCCCCAGCATTTT
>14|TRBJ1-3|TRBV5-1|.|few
CASSLAGMGNTIYF
TGCGCCAGCAGCTTGGCTGGAATGGGAAACACCATATATTTT
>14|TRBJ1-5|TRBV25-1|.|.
CASQQVQGRQPQHF
TGTGCCTCTCAGCAGGTTCAGGGCAGGCAGCCCCAGCATTTT
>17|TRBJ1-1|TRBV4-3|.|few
CASSQDPQGGMPSVAFF
TGCGCCAGCAGCCAAGATCCCCAGGGTGGGATGCCCTCGGTCGCTTTCTTT
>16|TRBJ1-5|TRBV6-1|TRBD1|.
CASSDYRGMGNQPQHF
TGTGCCAGCAGTGATTACAGGGGTATGGGCAATCAGCCCCAGCATTTT
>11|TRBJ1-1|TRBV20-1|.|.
CKLRQGTEAFF
TGCAAACTCCGGCAGGGCACTGAAGCTTTCTTT